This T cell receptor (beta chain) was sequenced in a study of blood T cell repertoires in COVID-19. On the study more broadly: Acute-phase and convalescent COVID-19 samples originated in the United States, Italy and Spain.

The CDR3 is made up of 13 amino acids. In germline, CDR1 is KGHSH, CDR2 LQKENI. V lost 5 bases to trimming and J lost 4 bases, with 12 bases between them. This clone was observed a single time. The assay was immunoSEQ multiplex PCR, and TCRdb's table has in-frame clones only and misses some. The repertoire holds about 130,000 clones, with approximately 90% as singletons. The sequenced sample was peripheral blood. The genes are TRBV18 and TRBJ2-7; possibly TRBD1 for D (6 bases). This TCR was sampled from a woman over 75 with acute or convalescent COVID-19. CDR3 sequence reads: CASSSGTNYEQYF. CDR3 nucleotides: TGTGCCAGCTCATCCGGGACAAATTACGAGCAGTACTTC.